This T cell receptor (beta chain) was sequenced in a study of shared clonotypes between healthy human individuals. At the level of the study: CD4 naive cells filled three plates per donor, CD4 memory three, CD8 naive two and CD8 memory one.

Genomic DNA (from each subset) was split evenly across several immunoSEQ plates. Per the study methods: ImmunoSEQ supplied junction-only sequences lacking quality scores, so filtering was different. Method: immunoSEQ multiplex PCR; TCRdb's copy keeps in-frame clones and lacks some. For V, J and clone size, that table is used; D and trimming come from the DNA. The data contain about 2,100,000 clones, 85% to 95% of them singletons. V lost 2 bases to trimming and J lost 9 bases; unmatched junction nucleotides: 9. CDR3 length: 16 residues. Germline lookup yields CDR1 SGHVS and CDR2 FNYEAQ. CD8 cells regarded as naive lacked CD45RO, were positively chosen for CCR7, and omitted terminally differentiated effector memory CD45RA+ cells. Those who donated were healthy HIV-negative adults, with no recent acute infections or vaccinations reported.

The sample was naive CD8+ T cells from PBMCs. This chain links TRBV7-6 with TRBJ2-1; 11 nucleotides match TRBD2. The source is a man aged 18 to 29 in good health. Some clones in this sample may be carry-over from other donors' samples. CDR3 amino acids: CASSLSVAGGTGEQFF. The CDR3 DNA is TGTGCCAGCAGCTTATCCGTAGCGGGAGGGACCGGTGAGCAGTTCTTC.